This T cell receptor (beta chain) was sequenced during a study of beta chain features in type 1 diabetes. This clone has more than one count but fewer than ten. This CDR3 is built from 11 residues. The V and J ends lost 2 bases and 10 bases respectively, with 7 bases between them. Per germline, CDR1 MDHEN and CDR2 SYDVKM. The sequenced template was cDNA made from the entire isolated RNA. Here immunoSEQ multiplex PCR was the method, and the copy in TCRdb shows in-frame clones only, minus some. This repertoire shows about 620,000 clones, roughly a sixth found once; its top ten account for about 0.086%. The source material was naive CD4+ T cells from blood. The source is a man aged 18-30 years in good health. The J gene is TRBJ2-3, the V gene TRBV28; TRBD2 is a possible D gene (6 bases). CDR3 nucleotides: TGTGCCAGCAGTTTACCGGGGGCGCAGTATTTT. As protein: CASSLPGAQYF.